This T cell receptor (beta chain) was captured by sequencing in a study of blood T cell repertoires in COVID-19. Study at large: Some COVID-19 samples were acute and others convalescent; all came from the United States, Italy and Spain. PBMCs, B-cell-depleted T cells, or T cells provided the cDNA or gDNA that made up the material.

V was shortened by 6 bases and J by 0 bases, with 19 bases between the two germline ends. The length of the CDR3 is 17 residues. Germline-derived CDR1 and CDR2 are SGHVS and FQNEAQ. Authors' methods: Amplified reference gene primers provided the basis for estimating nucleated cell counts. Profiling relied on immunoSEQ multiplex PCR, and the TCRdb table lists in-frame clones only, not all of them. From that table come the V and J calls and clone size; the DNA was used to work out D and trimming. The sample consists of about 380,000 clones, 81% of them appearing once. This clone has a handful of counts.

This rearrangement joins TRBV7-8 to TRBJ2-3; maybe TRBD2 (7 bases). Material for sequencing was peripheral blood. The clonotype was recovered from a human donor with acute or convalescent COVID-19. The donor label of this sample is uncertain. The CDR3 sequence: CASSAGLGGGSTDTQYF. CDR3 coding DNA: TGTGCCAGCAGTGCTGGGTTGGGAGGGGGTAGCACAGATACGCAGTATTTT.